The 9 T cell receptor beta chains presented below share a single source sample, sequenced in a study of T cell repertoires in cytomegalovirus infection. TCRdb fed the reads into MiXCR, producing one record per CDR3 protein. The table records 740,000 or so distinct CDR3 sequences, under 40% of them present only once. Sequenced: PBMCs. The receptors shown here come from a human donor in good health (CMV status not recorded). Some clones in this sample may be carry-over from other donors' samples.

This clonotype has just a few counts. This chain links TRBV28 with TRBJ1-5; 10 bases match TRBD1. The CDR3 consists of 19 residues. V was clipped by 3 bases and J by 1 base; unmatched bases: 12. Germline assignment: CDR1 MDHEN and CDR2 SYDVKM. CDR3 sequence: CASSLGPGQGYGSNQPQHF. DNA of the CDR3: TGTGCCAGCAGTTTGGGGCCGGGACAGGGGTATGGGAGCAATCAGCCCCAGCATTTT.

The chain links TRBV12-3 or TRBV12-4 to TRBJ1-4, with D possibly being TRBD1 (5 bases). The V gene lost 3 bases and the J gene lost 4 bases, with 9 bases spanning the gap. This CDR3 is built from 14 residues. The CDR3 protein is CASSLSGLNEKLFF. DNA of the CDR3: TGTGCCAGCAGTTTGTCGGGACTTAATGAAAAACTGTTTTTT.

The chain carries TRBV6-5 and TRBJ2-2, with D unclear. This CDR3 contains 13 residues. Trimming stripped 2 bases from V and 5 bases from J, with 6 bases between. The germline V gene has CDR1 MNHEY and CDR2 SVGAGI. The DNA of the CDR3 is TGTGCCAGCAGTTACCTGATTACCGGGGAGCTGTTTTTT. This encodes CASSYLITGELFF.

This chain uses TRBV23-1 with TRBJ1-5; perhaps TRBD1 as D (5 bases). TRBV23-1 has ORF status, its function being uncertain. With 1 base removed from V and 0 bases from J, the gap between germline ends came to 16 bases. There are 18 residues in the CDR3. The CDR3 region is CASSQYATALYSNQPQHF. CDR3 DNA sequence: TGCGCCAGCAGTCAATACGCGACAGCTCTTTATAGCAATCAGCCCCAGCATTTT.

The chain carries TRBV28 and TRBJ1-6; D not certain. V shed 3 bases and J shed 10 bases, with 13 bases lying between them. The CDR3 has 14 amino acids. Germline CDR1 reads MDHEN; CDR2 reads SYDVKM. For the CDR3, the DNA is TGTGCCAGCAGTTTCGGGCCAGCTAGCTCACCCCTCCACTTT. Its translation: CASSFGPASSPLHF.

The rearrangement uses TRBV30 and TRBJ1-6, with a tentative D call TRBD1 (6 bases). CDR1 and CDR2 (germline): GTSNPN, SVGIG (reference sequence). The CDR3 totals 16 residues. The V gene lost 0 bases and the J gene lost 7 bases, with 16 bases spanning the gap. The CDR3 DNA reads TGTGCCTGGAGTGTAAGAGGGGGGAGCTTAAATTCACCCCTCCACTTT. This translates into CAWSVRGGSLNSPLHF.

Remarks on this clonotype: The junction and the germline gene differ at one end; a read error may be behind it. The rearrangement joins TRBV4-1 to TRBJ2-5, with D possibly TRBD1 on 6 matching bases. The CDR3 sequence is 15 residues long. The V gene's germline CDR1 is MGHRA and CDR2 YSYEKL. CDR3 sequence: CVSSQDGGVQETQYF. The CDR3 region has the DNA TGCGTCAGCAGCCAAGATGGGGGCGTACAAGAGACCCAGTACTTC.

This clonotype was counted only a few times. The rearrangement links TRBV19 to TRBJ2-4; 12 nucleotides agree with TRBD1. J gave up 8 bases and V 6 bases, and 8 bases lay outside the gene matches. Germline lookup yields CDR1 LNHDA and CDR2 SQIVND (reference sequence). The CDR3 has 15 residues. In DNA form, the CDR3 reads TGTGCCAGTAGACCGGGACAGGGGGCTTCGGACATTCAGTACTTC. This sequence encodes CASRPGQGASDIQYF.

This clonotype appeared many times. This CDR3 reads CASTLGGQETQYF. The CDR3 DNA sequence: TGTGCCAGCACATTGGGCGGCCAAGAGACCCAGTACTTC. The gene calls are TRBV28 and TRBJ2-5; the D is unclear. In germline, CDR1 is MDHEN, CDR2 SYDVKM. V was pared by 7 bases and J by 1 base, with 10 bases between. The CDR3 runs 13 residues. The full variable domain, with the rest looked up from reference TRBV28 and TRBJ2-5, is DVKVTQSSRYLVKRTGEKVFLECVQDMDHENMFWYRQDPGLGLRLIYFSYDVKMKEKGDIPEGYSVSREKKERFSLILESASTNQTSMYLCASTLGGQETQYFGPGTRLLVL.